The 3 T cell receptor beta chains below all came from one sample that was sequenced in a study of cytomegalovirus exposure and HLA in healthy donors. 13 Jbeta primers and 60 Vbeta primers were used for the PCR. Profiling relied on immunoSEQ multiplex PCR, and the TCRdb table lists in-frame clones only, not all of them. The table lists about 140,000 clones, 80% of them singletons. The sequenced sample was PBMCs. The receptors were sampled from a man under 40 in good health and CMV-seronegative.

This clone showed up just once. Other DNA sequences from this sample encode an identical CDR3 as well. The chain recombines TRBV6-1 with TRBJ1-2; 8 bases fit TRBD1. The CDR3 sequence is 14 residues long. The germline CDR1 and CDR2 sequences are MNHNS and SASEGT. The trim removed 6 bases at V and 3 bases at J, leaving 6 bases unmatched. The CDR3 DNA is TGTGCCAGCAGAAGACAGGGGTTGGACTATGGCTACACCTTC. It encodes CASRRQGLDYGYTF.

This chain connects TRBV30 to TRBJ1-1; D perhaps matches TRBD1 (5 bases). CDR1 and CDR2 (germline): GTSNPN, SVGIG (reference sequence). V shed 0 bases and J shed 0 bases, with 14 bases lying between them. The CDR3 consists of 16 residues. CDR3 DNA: TGTGCCTGGAGTGTAGGGCAGGGCCGCTTGAACACTGAAGCTTTCTTT. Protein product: CAWSVGQGRLNTEAFF.

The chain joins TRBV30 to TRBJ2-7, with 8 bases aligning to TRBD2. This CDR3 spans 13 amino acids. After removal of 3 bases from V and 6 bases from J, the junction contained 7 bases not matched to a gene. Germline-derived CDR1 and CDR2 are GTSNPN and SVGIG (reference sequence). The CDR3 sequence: CAWRKGLAPEQYF. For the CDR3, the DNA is TGTGCCTGGAGAAAAGGACTAGCCCCCGAGCAGTACTTC.